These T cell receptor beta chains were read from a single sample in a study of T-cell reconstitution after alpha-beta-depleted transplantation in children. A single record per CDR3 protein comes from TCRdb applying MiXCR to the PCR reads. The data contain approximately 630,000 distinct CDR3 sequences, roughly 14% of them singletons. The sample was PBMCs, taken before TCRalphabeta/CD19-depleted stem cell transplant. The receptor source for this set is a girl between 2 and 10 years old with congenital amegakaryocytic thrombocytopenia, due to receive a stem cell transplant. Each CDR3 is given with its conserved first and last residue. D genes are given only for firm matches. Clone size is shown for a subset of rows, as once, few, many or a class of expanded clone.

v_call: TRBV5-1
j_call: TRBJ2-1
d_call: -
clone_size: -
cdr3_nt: TGCGCCAGCAGCCAAGACGGGCCGGGGGTCAATGAGCAGTTCTTC
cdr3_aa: CASSQDGPGVNEQFF

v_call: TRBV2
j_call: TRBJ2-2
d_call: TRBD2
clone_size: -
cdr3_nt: TGTGCCACCACCGGGACTAGCGGGATAGGGACCGGGGAGCTGTTTTTT
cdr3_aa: CATTGTSGIGTGELFF

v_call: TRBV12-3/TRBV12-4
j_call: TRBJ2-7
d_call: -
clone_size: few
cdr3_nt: TGTGCCAGCAGTTTTTCGGGCAGGGAAGGTGTAACCTACGAGCAGTACTTC
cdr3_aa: CASSFSGREGVTYEQYF

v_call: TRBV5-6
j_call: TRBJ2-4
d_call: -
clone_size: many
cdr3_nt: TGTGCCAGCAGCTCGACGAGCCCAGGGTTCAACATTCAGTACTTC
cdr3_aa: CASSSTSPGFNIQYF

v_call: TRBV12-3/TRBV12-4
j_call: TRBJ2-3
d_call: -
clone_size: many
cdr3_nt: TGTGCCAGCAGTTTAATTAGTTTCGCAGATACGCAGTATTTT
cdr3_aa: CASSLISFADTQYF

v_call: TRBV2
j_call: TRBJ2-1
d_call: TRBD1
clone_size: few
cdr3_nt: TGTGCCAGCAGTGAACCTTTCGGGACAGGGAGACCCTACAATGAGCAGTTCTTC
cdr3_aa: CASSEPFGTGRPYNEQFF

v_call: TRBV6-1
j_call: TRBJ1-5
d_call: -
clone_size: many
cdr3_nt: TGTGCCAGCAGTGAACGTGCAGGGGCTCAGCCCCAGCATTTT
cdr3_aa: CASSERAGAQPQHF

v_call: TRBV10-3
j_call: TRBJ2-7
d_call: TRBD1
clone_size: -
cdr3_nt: TGTGCCATCAGGGCACAGGGGGAAAGCTACGAGCAGTACTTC
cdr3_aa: CAIRAQGESYEQYF

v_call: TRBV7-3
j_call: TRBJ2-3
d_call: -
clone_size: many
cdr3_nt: TGTGCCAGCAGCAAATATACAGATACGCAGTATTTT
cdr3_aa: CASSKYTDTQYF

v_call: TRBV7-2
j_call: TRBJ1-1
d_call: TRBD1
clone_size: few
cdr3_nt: TGTGCCAGCAGCTCTCCAGGGGGAACTGAAGCTTTCTTT
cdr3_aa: CASSSPGGTEAFF

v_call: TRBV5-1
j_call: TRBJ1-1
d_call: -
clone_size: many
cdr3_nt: TGCGCCAGCAGCTTGGCCTGGGGTACTGAAGCTTTCTTT
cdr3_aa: CASSLAWGTEAFF

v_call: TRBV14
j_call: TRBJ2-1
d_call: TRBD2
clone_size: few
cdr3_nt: TGTGCCAGCAGCCACACGACTAGCGGGATGACCCACAATGAGCAGTTCTTC
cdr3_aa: CASSHTTSGMTHNEQFF

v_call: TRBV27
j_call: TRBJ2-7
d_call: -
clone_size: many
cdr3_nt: TGTGCCAGCAGTCCCTCAGCGCAATTGGCGTACGAGCAGTACTTC
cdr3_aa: CASSPSAQLAYEQYF

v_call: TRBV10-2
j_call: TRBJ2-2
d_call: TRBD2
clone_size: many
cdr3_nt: TGCGCCAGCAGGGATCTAGCGGGAGGGATCGCCGGGGAGCTGTTTTTT
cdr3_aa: CASRDLAGGIAGELFF

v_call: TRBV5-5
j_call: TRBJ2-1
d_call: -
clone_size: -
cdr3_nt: TGTGCCAGCGTCGGGATAGAGCAGTTCTTC
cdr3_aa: CASVGIEQFF

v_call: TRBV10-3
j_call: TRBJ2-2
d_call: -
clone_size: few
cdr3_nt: TGTGCCATCAGCCCAGTAGGGGAGAACACCGGGGAGCTGTTTTTT
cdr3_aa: CAISPVGENTGELFF

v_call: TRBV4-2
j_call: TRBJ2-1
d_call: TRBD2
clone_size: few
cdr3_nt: TGTGCCAGCAGCCAGTGGCTAGCGGGAGAGGGACTTGAGCAGTTCTTC
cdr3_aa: CASSQWLAGEGLEQFF

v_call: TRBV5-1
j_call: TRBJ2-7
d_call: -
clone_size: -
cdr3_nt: TGCGCCAGCAGCTCCCGAGGATTCTCCTACGAGCAGTACTTC
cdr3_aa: CASSSRGFSYEQYF

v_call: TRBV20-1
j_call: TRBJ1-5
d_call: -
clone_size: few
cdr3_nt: TGCAGTGCTAGAGATCTCTCAGTATATAGCAATCAGCCCCAGCATTTT
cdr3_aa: CSARDLSVYSNQPQHF

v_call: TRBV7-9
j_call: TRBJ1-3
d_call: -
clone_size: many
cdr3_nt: TGTGCCAGCAGCTTACGAAACACCATATATTTT
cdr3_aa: CASSLRNTIYF